Each of the 23 T cell receptor beta chains below was sequenced from the same sample in a study of CD8 T cells in Susac syndrome. With random hexamers, reverse transcription was performed on roughly 0.5 to 1 ug of RNA. TCRdb re-called the immunoSEQ multiplex PCR reads with MiXCR, one entry per CDR3 protein. The data hold approximately 160,000 distinct CDR3 sequences, with roughly 94% observed a single time. What was sequenced was CD4+ T cells from PBMCs. Source of these receptors: a human donor with multiple sclerosis.

The rearrangement joins TRBV6-5 to TRBJ2-2; D remains ambiguous. This CDR3 is built from 15 residues. Between the trimmed V and J ends, which lost 3 bases and 5 bases, there was a span of 13 bases. Germline V lookup: CDR1 MNHEY, CDR2 SVGAGI. CDR3 in amino acids: CASSYMFLRTGELFF. For the CDR3, the DNA is TGTGCCAGCAGTTATATGTTCCTGAGGACCGGGGAGCTGTTTTTT.

This chain connects TRBV5-6 to TRBJ2-7; maybe TRBD1 (5 bases). The V gene's germline CDR1 is SGHDT and CDR2 YYEEEE. Between the trimmed V and J ends, which lost 2 bases and 3 bases, there was a span of 12 bases. The CDR3 spans 14 residues. The CDR3 sequence is CASSFGQGRYEQYF. The CDR3 nucleotides are TGTGCCAGCAGCTTTGGTCAGGGCCGCTACGAGCAGTACTTC.

V gene TRBV29-1 combines with J gene TRBJ2-7; possibly TRBD2 for D (6 bases). Trimming pared 8 bases from V and 2 bases from J, leaving 13 bases between. There are 12 residues in the CDR3. CDR1 and CDR2 from the germline V gene are SQVTM and ANQGSEA. The CDR3 DNA reads as TGCAGCACGAAGGAGGGCCCCTACGAGCAGTACTTC. This codes for CSTKEGPYEQYF.

This clonotype has a handful of counts. The V call is TRBV11-2, the J call TRBJ2-2, with no clear D. Germline loops: CDR1 SGHAT, CDR2 FQNNGV. V gave up 2 bases and J gave up 2 bases, with 6 bases separating them. The CDR3 extends over 14 amino acids. The CDR3 sequence: CASSLSPNTGELFF. The DNA for the CDR3 is TGTGCCAGCAGCTTATCCCCCAACACCGGGGAGCTGTTTTTT.

J is TRBJ2-7 and V is TRBV5-1; TRBD2 agrees at 8 bases. Trimming removed 2 bases from V and 1 base from J; junction bases left unmatched: 14. The CDR3 spans 18 residues. The germline CDR1 and CDR2 sequences are SGHRS and YFSETQ. The DNA for the CDR3 is TGCGCCAGCAGCTTTTGGCAGGGCCGAGCGGGAGTGTCCTACGAGCAGTACTTC. This encodes CASSFWQGRAGVSYEQYF. Full variable domain (remainder filled in from reference TRBV5-1 and TRBJ2-7): KAGVTQTPRYLIKTRGQQVTLSCSPISGHRSVSWYQQTPGQGLQFLFEYFSETQRNKGNFPGRFSGRQFSNSRSEMNVSTLELGDSALYLCASSFWQGRAGVSYEQYFGPGTRLTVT.

The chain joins TRBV7-2 to TRBJ1-5, with D possibly being TRBD1 (5 bases). There are 16 residues in the CDR3. V lost 1 base and J lost 9, with 19 bases in between. In germline, CDR1 is SGHTA, CDR2 FQGNSA. The CDR3 region is CASSLEGRSGGSPQHF. The CDR3 region has the DNA TGTGCCAGCAGCTTAGAAGGAAGGTCCGGGGGTTCGCCCCAGCATTTT.

The rearrangement joins TRBV4-1 to TRBJ2-1; TRBD2 matches 8 bases. The germline V gene has CDR1 MGHRA and CDR2 YSYEKL. Trimming cost V 2 bases and J 8 bases; bases outside gene matches: 20. The length of the CDR3 is 19 residues. CDR3 coding DNA: TGCGCCAGCAGCCAAAGGTTTAGTTCGGATAGCGGGGACGGTCATGAGCAGTTCTTC. It specifies CASSQRFSSDSGDGHEQFF.

V gene TRBV7-2 combines with J gene TRBJ2-3, with 7 bases identical to TRBD2. The CDR3 sequence is 15 residues long. Germline V gives CDR1 SGHTA, CDR2 FQGNSA. After removal of 3 bases from V and 6 bases from J, the junction contained 9 bases not matched to a gene. The DNA for the CDR3 is TGTGCCAGCAGCTTGCGGGAGAGGGTGTGGGATACGCAGTATTTT. This codes for CASSLRERVWDTQYF.

CDR3 protein: CSASSAGDPEEQYF. Written as DNA, the CDR3 is TGCAGTGCTAGCAGCGCGGGAGACCCGGAGGAGCAGTACTTC. This rearrangement joins TRBV20-1 to TRBJ2-7; TRBD2 matches at 7 bases. There are 14 residues in the CDR3. J gave up 7 bases and V 3 bases, and 12 bases lay outside the gene matches. Germline V CDR1 and CDR2: DFQATT, SNEGSKA (reference sequence).

The chain links TRBV9 to TRBJ2-3; 8 nucleotides line up with TRBD2. Germline-derived CDR1 and CDR2 are SGDLS and YYNGEE. The CDR3 totals 17 residues. V lost 2 bases to trimming and J lost 0 bases; unmatched junction nucleotides: 8. The CDR3 loop is CASSVLAGGFSTDTQYF. CDR3 in DNA: TGTGCCAGCAGCGTTTTGGCGGGAGGTTTTAGCACAGATACGCAGTATTTT.

The chain recombines TRBV9 with TRBJ1-1; 8 bases match TRBD1. Germline-derived CDR1 and CDR2 are SGDLS and YYNGEE. CDR3 length: 15 amino acids. The V segment lost 0 bases and the J segment 4 bases; nucleotides outside the gene matches: 5. The CDR3 nucleotides are TGTGCCAGCAGCGTAGGAGGAGGACAGGGCACTGAAGCTTTCTTT. Translated: CASSVGGGQGTEAFF.

The chain carries TRBV6-1 and TRBJ1-2; D gene unclear. Between the trimmed V and J ends, which lost 7 bases and 0 bases, there was a span of 18 bases. From germline, CDR1 is MNHNS and CDR2 SASEGT. This CDR3 has 16 amino acids. The CDR3 is CASTVGLQTANYGYTF. CDR3 DNA: TGTGCCAGCACCGTCGGGCTTCAGACGGCTAACTATGGCTACACCTTC.

The gene calls are TRBV12-3 or TRBV12-4 and TRBJ1-2; the D is unclear. V was clipped by 6 bases and J by 0 bases, with 2 bases between them. The CDR3 totals 11 residues. CDR3 nucleotides: TGTGCCAGCAGGTCTAACTATGGCTACACCTTC. This codes for CASRSNYGYTF.

In this sample, this clonotype turned up once. The V gene is TRBV7-2, the J gene TRBJ2-5; D gene ambiguous. V lost 8 bases, J lost 4 bases, and 5 bases lay in between. This CDR3 comprises 10 residues. In germline, CDR1 is SGHTA, CDR2 FQGNSA. CDR3 nucleotides: TGTGCCAGCGGAATAGAGACCCAGTACTTC. Translation gives CASGIETQYF.

This chain links TRBV2 with TRBJ2-5; 9 bases agree with TRBD2. Germline-derived CDR1 and CDR2 are SNHLY and FYNNEI. This CDR3 region has 14 residues. V trimming: 4 bases; J trimming: 4 bases; junction bases outside the gene matches: 4. DNA for the CDR3: TGTGCCAGCAGTGTTATAGCGGGAGCAGAGACCCAGTACTTC. Amino acids: CASSVIAGAETQYF.

The chain has TRBV3-1 and TRBJ2-5, with 15 positions matching TRBD2. CDR1 is LGHDT, CDR2 YNNKEL, per germline (reference sequence). This CDR3 has 14 residues. V was pared by 3 bases and J by 7 bases, with 0 bases of the junction left unmatched. CDR3 in DNA: TGTGCCAGCAGCCAGGGACTAGCGGGAGGGACCCAGTACTTC. This gives the protein CASSQGLAGGTQYF.

The chain combines TRBV7-2 with TRBJ2-5, with 7 bases that match TRBD1. This CDR3 is built from 15 residues. The junction had 9 bases not matched to a gene; V was cut back by 5 bases and J by 3 bases. CDR1 is SGHTA, CDR2 FQGNSA, per germline. The CDR3 is CASSEGALRKETQYF. The CDR3 nucleotides are TGTGCCAGCAGCGAGGGGGCTTTGCGAAAAGAGACCCAGTACTTC. The variable domain in full, completed from reference TRBV7-2 and TRBJ2-5, reads GAGVSQSPSNKVTEKGKDVELRCDPISGHTALYWYRQSLGQGLEFLIYFQGNSAPDKSGLPSDRFSAERTGGSVSTLTIQRTQQEDSAVYLCASSEGALRKETQYFGPGTRLLVL.

The DNA of the CDR3 is TGTGCCAGCAGTCGCGAACAGGGGGCGATCGCTTTCTTT. Protein sequence: CASSREQGAIAFF. The gene calls are TRBV12-3 or TRBV12-4 and TRBJ1-1; 9 nucleotides match TRBD1. The CDR3 totals 13 residues. V was clipped by 5 bases and J by 11 bases; unmatched bases: 9.

The chain employs TRBV18 and TRBJ2-5; D uncertain. V was clipped by 2 bases and J by 5 bases, with 9 bases between them. The germline V gene encodes CDR1 KGHSH and CDR2 LQKENI. The CDR3 spans 13 residues. CDR3 region: CASSPGDGETQYF. As DNA, the CDR3 is TGTGCCAGCTCACCAGGCGACGGGGAGACCCAGTACTTC.

The chain has TRBV2 and TRBJ2-5; 8 nucleotides line up with TRBD1. Unmatched junction bases numbered 9, after V lost 7 bases and J lost 5 bases. Germline lookup yields CDR1 SNHLY and CDR2 FYNNEI. This CDR3 comprises 14 residues. This CDR3 reads CASTGQATWETQYF. DNA of the CDR3: TGTGCCAGCACGGGACAGGCGACATGGGAGACCCAGTACTTC. The complete variable domain, with remaining parts taken from reference TRBV2 and TRBJ2-5, reads EPEVTQTPSHQVTQMGQEVILRCVPISNHLYFYWYRQILGQKVEFLVSFYNNEISEKSEIFDDQFSVERPDGSNFTLKIRSTKLEDSAMYFCASTGQATWETQYFGPGTRLLVL.

The rearrangement uses TRBV5-1 and TRBJ2-3; D unresolved. The CDR3 runs 11 residues. The germline gives CDR1 SGHRS, CDR2 YFSETQ. V shed 2 bases and J shed 6 bases, with 4 bases lying between them. CDR3 nucleotide sequence: TGCGCCAGCAGCTTCGGGGATACGCAGTATTTT. This sequence encodes CASSFGDTQYF.

The genes are TRBV29-1 and TRBJ1-1; D gene unclear. The CDR3 totals 12 residues. V gave up 4 bases and J gave up 1 base, with 7 bases separating them. Germline V CDR1 and CDR2: SQVTM, ANQGSEA. This CDR3 reads CSVVRSNTEAFF. DNA for the CDR3: TGCAGCGTTGTCAGGTCGAACACTGAAGCTTTCTTT.

The rearrangement links TRBV18 to TRBJ1-5; D not resolved. Germline values: CDR1 KGHSH, CDR2 LQKENI. The CDR3 contains 12 residues. V shed 3 bases and J shed 3 bases, with 3 bases lying between them. The CDR3 spells CASSPTNQPQHF. CDR3 sequence (DNA): TGTGCCAGCTCACCTACCAATCAGCCCCAGCATTTT. Variable domain in full (rest from reference TRBV18 and TRBJ1-5): NAGVMQNPRHLVRRRGQEARLRCSPMKGHSHVYWYRQLPEEGLKFMVYLQKENIIDESGMPKERFSAEFPKEGPSILRIQQVVRGDSAAYFCASSPTNQPQHFGDGTRLSIL.